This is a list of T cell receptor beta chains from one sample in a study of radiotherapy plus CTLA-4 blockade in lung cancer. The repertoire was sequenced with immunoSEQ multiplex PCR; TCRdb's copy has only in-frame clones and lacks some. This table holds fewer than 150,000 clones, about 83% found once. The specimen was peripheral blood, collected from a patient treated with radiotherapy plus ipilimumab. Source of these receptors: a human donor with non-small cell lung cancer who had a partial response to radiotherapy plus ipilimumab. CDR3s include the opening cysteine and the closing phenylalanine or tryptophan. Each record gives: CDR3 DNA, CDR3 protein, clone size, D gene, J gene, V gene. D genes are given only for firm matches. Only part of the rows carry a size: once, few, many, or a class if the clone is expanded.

cdr3_nt: TGCAGCGTTGAAAGACTAGCGGGAGCTGAGCAGTTCTTC
cdr3_aa: CSVERLAGAEQFF
clone_size: NA
d_call: TRBD2
j_call: TRBJ2-1
v_call: TRBV29-1

cdr3_nt: TGTGCCATCAGGGGGGAAAAAGGTGGAGGGAGGGATGAGCAGTTCTTC
cdr3_aa: CAIRGEKGGGRDEQFF
clone_size: NA
d_call: TRBD2
j_call: TRBJ2-1
v_call: TRBV10-3

cdr3_nt: TGTGCCAGCTCACCGAGCGGGAGCACAGATACGCAGTATTTT
cdr3_aa: CASSPSGSTDTQYF
clone_size: NA
d_call: NA
j_call: TRBJ2-3
v_call: TRBV18

cdr3_nt: TGTGCCAGCAACCCGGACAGGGTCACTGAAGCTTTCTTT
cdr3_aa: CASNPDRVTEAFF
clone_size: NA
d_call: TRBD1
j_call: TRBJ1-1
v_call: TRBV28

cdr3_nt: TGTGCCAGCCAAAGGACAGTTGCAACTAATGAAAAACTGTTTTTT
cdr3_aa: CASQRTVATNEKLFF
clone_size: NA
d_call: NA
j_call: TRBJ1-4
v_call: TRBV7-9

cdr3_nt: TGTGCCAGCGGAGAAACAGGAGAAAACACCGGGGAGCTGTTTTTT
cdr3_aa: CASGETGENTGELFF
clone_size: once
d_call: NA
j_call: TRBJ2-2
v_call: TRBV9

cdr3_nt: TGTGCCAGTAGTATGACAGGGGGCTTCGAGCAGTACTTC
cdr3_aa: CASSMTGGFEQYF
clone_size: NA
d_call: TRBD1
j_call: TRBJ2-7
v_call: TRBV19

cdr3_nt: TGTGCCAGTAGTATTTCGACTAGCGGGAGTGGTAGGATCTTC
cdr3_aa: CASSISTSGSGRIF
clone_size: NA
d_call: TRBD2
j_call: TRBJ2-1
v_call: TRBV19

cdr3_nt: TGCGCCAGCAGCTCCTCTCCCTCCTACGAGCAGTACTTC
cdr3_aa: CASSSSPSYEQYF
clone_size: NA
d_call: NA
j_call: TRBJ2-7
v_call: TRBV5-1

cdr3_nt: TGCGCCAGCAGCTTGGAAACAGCGGGAGTGGGAGAGACCCAGTACTTC
cdr3_aa: CASSLETAGVGETQYF
clone_size: NA
d_call: TRBD2
j_call: TRBJ2-5
v_call: TRBV5-1

cdr3_nt: TGTGCCAGCAGTTTTACGGACAGGGGTGAGCAGCCCCAGCATTTT
cdr3_aa: CASSFTDRGEQPQHF
clone_size: NA
d_call: TRBD1
j_call: TRBJ1-5
v_call: TRBV28

cdr3_nt: TGTGCCAGCAGGCCGAGGGGGACAGGGCCCTACGAGCAGTACTTC
cdr3_aa: CASRPRGTGPYEQYF
clone_size: few
d_call: TRBD1
j_call: TRBJ2-7
v_call: TRBV28

cdr3_nt: TGTGCCAGCAGCTCGGGACTAGCGGGAGTTAATGAGCAGTTCTTC
cdr3_aa: CASSSGLAGVNEQFF
clone_size: NA
d_call: TRBD2
j_call: TRBJ2-1
v_call: TRBV9

cdr3_nt: TGTGCCAGCAGCTTAAGGTCTATGGACACTGAAGCTTTCTTT
cdr3_aa: CASSLRSMDTEAFF
clone_size: NA
d_call: NA
j_call: TRBJ1-1
v_call: TRBV7-3

cdr3_nt: TGCGCCAGCAGCTTGGAACCCACAGATATGCAGTATTTT
cdr3_aa: CASSLEPTDMQYF
clone_size: NA
d_call: NA
j_call: TRBJ2-3
v_call: TRBV5-1

cdr3_nt: TGTGCCAGCAGTGACTGGCCCGACGGGGAGCTGTTTTTT
cdr3_aa: CASSDWPDGELFF
clone_size: NA
d_call: NA
j_call: TRBJ2-2
v_call: TRBV6-4

cdr3_nt: TGTGCCAGCAGCTGGGGGACAGGGATTCGATTTTATGGCTACACCTTC
cdr3_aa: CASSWGTGIRFYGYTF
clone_size: NA
d_call: TRBD1
j_call: TRBJ1-2
v_call: TRBV7-6

cdr3_nt: TGCGCCAGCAGCGTGAGCGGGACCCGGTCGAATGAGCAGTTCTTC
cdr3_aa: CASSVSGTRSNEQFF
clone_size: NA
d_call: TRBD2
j_call: TRBJ2-1
v_call: TRBV5-1

cdr3_nt: TGTGCCAGCAGCTTAGACAGACCGTCCTACGAGCAGTACTTC
cdr3_aa: CASSLDRPSYEQYF
clone_size: NA
d_call: NA
j_call: TRBJ2-7
v_call: TRBV28

cdr3_nt: TGCGCCAGCAGCTTTTCAGGGGCCTACAATGAGCAGTTCTTC
cdr3_aa: CASSFSGAYNEQFF
clone_size: NA
d_call: NA
j_call: TRBJ2-1
v_call: TRBV5-1

cdr3_nt: TGCGCCAGCAGCTGGACAGGAGCTCAAGAGACCCAGTACTTC
cdr3_aa: CASSWTGAQETQYF
clone_size: NA
d_call: TRBD1
j_call: TRBJ2-5
v_call: TRBV5-1

cdr3_nt: TGTGCCATCAGTGGCCCGACTAGCGGGAACACCGGGGAGCTGTTTTTT
cdr3_aa: CAISGPTSGNTGELFF
clone_size: NA
d_call: TRBD2
j_call: TRBJ2-2
v_call: TRBV10-3

cdr3_nt: TGTGCCACCAGTCGACTACTGCTGGAGGAGCAGTACTTC
cdr3_aa: CATSRLLLEEQYF
clone_size: NA
d_call: NA
j_call: TRBJ2-7
v_call: TRBV15

cdr3_nt: TGCGCCAGCAGCCGAGCCGGGACTGCCACCTACAATGAGCAGTTCTTC
cdr3_aa: CASSRAGTATYNEQFF
clone_size: NA
d_call: NA
j_call: TRBJ2-1
v_call: TRBV23-1

cdr3_nt: TGTGCCAGCAGCCAAGAAAGGCGGGGGGCCTTCTCCTACGAGCAGTACTTC
cdr3_aa: CASSQERRGAFSYEQYF
clone_size: few
d_call: TRBD2
j_call: TRBJ2-7
v_call: TRBV4-2

cdr3_nt: TGTGCCAGCAGTTACTCGAGAGGGGGGGGTCAGCCCCAGCATTTT
cdr3_aa: CASSYSRGGGQPQHF
clone_size: NA
d_call: NA
j_call: TRBJ1-5
v_call: TRBV6-5

cdr3_nt: TGTGCCAGCAGCTTAAGCGGGAGAACTGACAATGAGCAGTTCTTC
cdr3_aa: CASSLSGRTDNEQFF
clone_size: NA
d_call: TRBD2
j_call: TRBJ2-1
v_call: TRBV11-3